The sequence of this T cell receptor (beta chain) was determined in a study of identical twins. Study observations and caveats: Within cord blood, abundant beta clonotypes carried fewer insertions, but memory repertoires showed no such trend.

Template switching added a universal primer site; cDNA carried unique molecular identifiers. TCRdb reprocessed the 5' RACE reads with MiXCR, giving one entry per CDR3 protein. The repertoire holds approximately 140,000 distinct CDR3 sequences, with roughly 3.3% as singletons. The length of the CDR3 is 14 residues. Unmatched junction bases numbered 10, after V lost 6 bases and J lost 7 bases. The V gene's germline CDR1 is MNHNS and CDR2 SASEGT. Ten or more counts support this clonotype. The antigen is unknown. Sample: memory T cells sorted from blood. V is TRBV6-1 and J is TRBJ2-5; 8 positions match TRBD1. This sequence originates from a man aged 18 to 29 in good health. DNA for the CDR3: TGTGCCAGCAGCGCCTGGACAGGGTCAGGGACCCAGTACTTC. Residues: CASSAWTGSGTQYF.